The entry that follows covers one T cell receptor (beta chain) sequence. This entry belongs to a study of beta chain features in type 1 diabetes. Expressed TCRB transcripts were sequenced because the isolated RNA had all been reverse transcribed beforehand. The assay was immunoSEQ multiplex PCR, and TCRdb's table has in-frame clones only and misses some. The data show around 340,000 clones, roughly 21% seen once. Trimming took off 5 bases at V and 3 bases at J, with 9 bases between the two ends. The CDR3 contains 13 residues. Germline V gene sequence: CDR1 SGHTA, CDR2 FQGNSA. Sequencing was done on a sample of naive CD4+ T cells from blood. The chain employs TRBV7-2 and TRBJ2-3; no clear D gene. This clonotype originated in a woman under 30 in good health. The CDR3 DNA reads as TGTGCCAGCAGCCTCCCTCCGACAGATACGCAGTATTTT. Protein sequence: CASSLPPTDTQYF.